This T cell receptor (beta chain) was obtained from a study of cytomegalovirus exposure and HLA in healthy donors. Overall study context: The same platform was used for the 130 or so validation repertoires as for the roughly 730 first-cohort repertoires, as reported in a later analysis. Study-wide results and caveats: CMV antigen specificity of three CMV-associated chains was confirmed in vitro. Overall, some 160 TCR beta chains were annotated as cytomegalovirus-associated.

The donors were members of the validation cohort, which comprised around 110 subjects and was separate from the first cohort of some 680 subjects. Profiled with immunoSEQ multiplex PCR; TCRdb holds only in-frame clones, not every one. The table has about 43,000 clones, around nine tenths seen once. This clone is medium-sized within its sample. Its antigen is not known. This CDR3 spans 13 amino acids. Germline loops: CDR1 KGHSH, CDR2 LQKENI. Trimming left V 4 bases short and J 7 bases short, with 13 bases between. The sequencing sample was made of PBMCs. This receptor was identified in a man aged 18 to 29 in good health and CMV-seronegative. The V and J genes are TRBV18 and TRBJ1-1, with D uncertain. The CDR3 sequence: CASSQSAPNEAFF. In DNA form, the CDR3 reads TGTGCCAGCTCACAGAGCGCCCCTAATGAAGCTTTCTTT. Using reference TRBV18 and TRBJ1-1 for the parts outside the CDR3, the full variable domain is NAGVMQNPRHLVRRRGQEARLRCSPMKGHSHVYWYRQLPEEGLKFMVYLQKENIIDESGMPKERFSAEFPKEGPSILRIQQVVRGDSAAYFCASSQSAPNEAFFGQGTRLTVV.